The 10 T cell receptor beta chains presented below share a single source sample, sequenced in a study of blood T cells in healthy people across ages. The authors ran a second PCR of roughly 6 to 11 cycles using a sample-barcoded 5' primer and a J-beta primer mix. TCRdb reprocessed the 5' RACE reads with MiXCR, giving one entry per CDR3 protein. The sample holds under 2 million distinct CDR3 sequences, roughly a third seen once. Sequencing input: blood. Receptor source: a woman aged 25-40 years in good health.

The chain recombines TRBV11-2 with TRBJ2-3; 7 nucleotides line up with TRBD2. Trimming cost V 1 base and J 2 bases; bases outside gene matches: 6. In germline, CDR1 is SGHAT, CDR2 FQNNGV. CDR3 length equals 16 residues. CDR3 sequence reads: CASSLVASGTTDTQYF. The DNA for the CDR3 is TGTGCCAGCAGCTTAGTGGCTAGCGGCACCACAGATACGCAGTATTTT.

This clonotype was found a few times. The chain has TRBV20-1 and TRBJ1-5; maybe TRBD1 (6 bases). The CDR3 length is 13 residues. The V end lost 1 base, the J end lost 10 bases, and 14 bases lay between the germline ends. The germline gives CDR1 DFQATT, CDR2 SNEGSKA (reference sequence). CDR3 sequence: CSARGWLGGPQHF. The CDR3 DNA is TGCAGTGCTAGAGGGTGGTTAGGGGGACCCCAGCATTTT.

This chain uses TRBV6-5 with TRBJ2-1; TRBD2 matches 9 bases. J lost 8 bases, V lost 3 bases, and 14 bases had no gene match. Germline V CDR1 and CDR2: MNHEY, SVGAGI. CDR3 size: 17 residues. CDR3 coding DNA: TGTGCCAGCAGTTATAGGAGACTAGCGGCTCAAAGGGATGAGCAGTTCTTC. Translation: CASSYRRLAAQRDEQFF.

This clonotype was picked up a small number of times. This chain connects TRBV12-3 or TRBV12-4 to TRBJ1-2; TRBD1 matches at 8 bases. Trimming took 1 base from V and 6 from J; bases not matched to a gene: 4. CDR3 size: 14 residues. This CDR3 reads CASSLGNRGDGYTF. CDR3 DNA: TGTGCCAGCAGTTTAGGAAACAGGGGGGATGGCTACACCTTC.

This clonotype came up a few times. The chain couples TRBV20-1 to TRBJ2-7; no firm D call. Trimming stripped 0 bases from V and 0 bases from J, with 12 bases between. The CDR3 runs 15 residues. The germline CDR1 and CDR2 sequences are DFQATT and SNEGSKA (reference sequence). Here the CDR3 reads CSARDGRKSSYEQYF. CDR3 nucleotides: TGCAGTGCTAGAGATGGACGGAAAAGCTCCTACGAGCAGTACTTC.

This clonotype was picked up many times. This chain connects TRBV10-1 to TRBJ2-6; 8 nucleotides align to TRBD1. The germline CDR1 and CDR2 sequences are WNHNN and SYGVQD (reference sequence). V lost 6 bases and J lost 2; bases outside the gene matches: 3. This CDR3 contains 15 residues. In nucleotides, the CDR3 is TGCGCCAGCAGCGTGACAGGGGCTGGGGCCAACGTCCTGACTTTC. Encoded protein: CASSVTGAGANVLTF.

This chain connects TRBV7-6 to TRBJ2-1, with 15 positions matching TRBD2. This CDR3 is built from 21 residues. In germline, CDR1 is SGHVS, CDR2 FNYEAQ. J lost 9 bases, V lost 2 bases, and 20 bases had no gene match. The CDR3 nucleotides are TGTGCCAGCAGCTTACCTAAGGGACTAGCGGGAGGCATGGATATAGGTTCTGAGCAGTTCTTC. This encodes CASSLPKGLAGGMDIGSEQFF.

The V and J genes are TRBV20-1 and TRBJ2-5; D possibly corresponds to TRBD2 (6 bases). V lost 6 bases and J 5 bases, leaving 16 bases between the germline ends. The germline CDR1 and CDR2 sequences are DFQATT and SNEGSKA (reference sequence). This CDR3 comprises 13 residues. DNA for the CDR3: TGCAGTGCCCTCAGACGGGGGAGTGAGACCCAGTACTTC. Residues: CSALRRGSETQYF.

Note on this clonotype: Sequence at one end of the junction differs from germline and may be a read error. This chain joins TRBV12-3 or TRBV12-4 and TRBJ2-3, with D possibly being TRBD2 (6 bases). This CDR3 region has 16 residues. The CDR3 protein is CASSLAAGLRTDAQYF. The CDR3 DNA is TGTGCCAGCAGTTTAGCCGCGGGGTTGAGAACAGATGCGCAGTATTTT.

The chain combines TRBV24-1 with TRBJ2-7, with D unclear. The germline V gene has CDR1 KGHDR and CDR2 SFDVKD. The CDR3 runs to 13 residues. V was trimmed by 6 bases and J by 2 bases, leaving 10 bases between them. CDR3 DNA sequence: TGTGCCACCAGTAGCGACTCCACCTACGAGCAGTACTTC. Encoded protein: CATSSDSTYEQYF.